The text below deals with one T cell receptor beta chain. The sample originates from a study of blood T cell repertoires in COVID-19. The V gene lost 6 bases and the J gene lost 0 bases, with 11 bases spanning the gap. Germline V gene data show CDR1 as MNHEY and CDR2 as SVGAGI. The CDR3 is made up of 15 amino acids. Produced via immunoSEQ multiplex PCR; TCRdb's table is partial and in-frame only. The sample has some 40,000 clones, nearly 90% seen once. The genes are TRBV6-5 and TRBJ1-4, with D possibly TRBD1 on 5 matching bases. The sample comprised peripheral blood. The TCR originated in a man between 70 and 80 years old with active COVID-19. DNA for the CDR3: TGTGCCAGCAGACGCGACAGTGCAACTAATGAAAAACTGTTTTTT. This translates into CASRRDSATNEKLFF.